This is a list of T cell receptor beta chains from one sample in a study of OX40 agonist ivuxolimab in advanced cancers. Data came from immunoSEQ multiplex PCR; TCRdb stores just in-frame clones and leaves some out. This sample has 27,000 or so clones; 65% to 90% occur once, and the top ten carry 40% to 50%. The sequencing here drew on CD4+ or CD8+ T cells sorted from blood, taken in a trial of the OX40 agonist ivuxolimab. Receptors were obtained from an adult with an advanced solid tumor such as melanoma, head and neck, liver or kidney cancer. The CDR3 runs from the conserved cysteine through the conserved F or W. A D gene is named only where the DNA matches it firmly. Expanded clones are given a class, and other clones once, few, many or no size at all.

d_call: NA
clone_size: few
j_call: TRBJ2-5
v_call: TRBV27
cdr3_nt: TGTGCCAGCAGGACGGGCGTGGGGGGGACCCAGTACTTC
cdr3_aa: CASRTGVGGTQYF

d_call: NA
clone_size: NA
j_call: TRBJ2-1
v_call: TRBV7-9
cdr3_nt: TGTGCCAGCAGCTTAGCGGCCCTCGGGGGTGAGCAGTTCTTC
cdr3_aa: CASSLAALGGEQFF

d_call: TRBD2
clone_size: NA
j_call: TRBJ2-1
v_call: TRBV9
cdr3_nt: TGTGCCAGCAGCCAAGGACTAGCGTCCAATGAGCAGTTCTTC
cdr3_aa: CASSQGLASNEQFF

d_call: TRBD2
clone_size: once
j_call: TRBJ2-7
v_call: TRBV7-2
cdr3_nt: TGTGCCAGCAGCTGCGGTCTAGCGGGGGGGCCAGCGGAGCAGTACTTC
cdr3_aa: CASSCGLAGGPAEQYF

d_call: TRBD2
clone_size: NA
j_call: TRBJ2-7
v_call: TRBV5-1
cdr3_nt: TGCGCCAGCAGCCCGACTAGCGACGAGCAGTACTTC
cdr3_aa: CASSPTSDEQYF

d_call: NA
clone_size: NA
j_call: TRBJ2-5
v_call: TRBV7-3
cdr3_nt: TGTGCCAGCAGCGCGACCGGGACTTGGGGAGAGACCCAGTACTTC
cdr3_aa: CASSATGTWGETQYF

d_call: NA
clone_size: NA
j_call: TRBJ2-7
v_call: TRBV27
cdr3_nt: TGTGCCAGCAGTTTGGCTCTTTCTCGTTCCTACGAGCAGTACTTC
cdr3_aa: CASSLALSRSYEQYF

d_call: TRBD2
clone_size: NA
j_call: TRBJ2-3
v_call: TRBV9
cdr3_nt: TGTGCCAGCAGCGTAGACCTAGCGGGGGCCACAGATACGCAGTATTTT
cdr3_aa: CASSVDLAGATDTQYF

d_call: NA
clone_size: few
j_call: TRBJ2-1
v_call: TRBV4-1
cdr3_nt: TGCGCCAGCAGCCAAGGGGGTGCCTACAATGAGCAGTTCTTC
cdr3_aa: CASSQGGAYNEQFF

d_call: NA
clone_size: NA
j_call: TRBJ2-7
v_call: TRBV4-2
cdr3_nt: TGTGCCAGCAGCCAAGGGCGAGCCTACGAGCAGTACTTC
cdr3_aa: CASSQGRAYEQYF

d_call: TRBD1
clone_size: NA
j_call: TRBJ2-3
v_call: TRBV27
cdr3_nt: TGTGCCACCTACGGGACAGGGGCTGCTGATACGCAGTATTTT
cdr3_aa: CATYGTGAADTQYF

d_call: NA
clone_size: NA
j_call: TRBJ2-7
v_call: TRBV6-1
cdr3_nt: TGTGCCAGCAGCCACAGGGTAGAAGGCGTCTACGAGCAGTACTTC
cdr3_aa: CASSHRVEGVYEQYF

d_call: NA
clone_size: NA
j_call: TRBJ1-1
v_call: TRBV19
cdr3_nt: TGTGCCAGTAGTCTCGGGGTTTACACTGAAGCTTTCTTT
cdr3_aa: CASSLGVYTEAFF

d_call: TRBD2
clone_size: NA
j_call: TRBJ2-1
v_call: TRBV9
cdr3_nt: TGTGCCAGCAGCCCGCCTAGCGGGGGCAATGAGCAGTTCTTC
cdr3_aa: CASSPPSGGNEQFF

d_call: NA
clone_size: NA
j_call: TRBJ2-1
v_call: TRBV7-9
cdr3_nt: TGTGCCAGCAGCTCGTTCACTAGCAATGAGCAGTTCTTC
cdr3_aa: CASSSFTSNEQFF

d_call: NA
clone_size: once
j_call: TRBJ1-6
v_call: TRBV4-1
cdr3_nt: TGCGCCAGCAGCCAAGGGCATTTCTCCTATAATTCACCCCTCCACTTT
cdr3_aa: CASSQGHFSYNSPLHF

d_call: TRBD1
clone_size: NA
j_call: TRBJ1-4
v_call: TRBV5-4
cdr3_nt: TGTGCCAGCAGCTCCGCAGGGGGCATCAGAAAACTGTTTTTT
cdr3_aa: CASSSAGGIRKLFF

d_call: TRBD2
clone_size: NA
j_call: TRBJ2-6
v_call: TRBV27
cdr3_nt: TGTGCCAGCAGTTTAAGGGGACTAGCGGGAGGTGGGGCCAACGTCCTGACTTTC
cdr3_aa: CASSLRGLAGGGANVLTF

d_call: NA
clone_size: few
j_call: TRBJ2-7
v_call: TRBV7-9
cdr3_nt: TGTGCCAGCAGCCCTCGGAGAGGAGACTACGAGCAGTACTTC
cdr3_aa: CASSPRRGDYEQYF

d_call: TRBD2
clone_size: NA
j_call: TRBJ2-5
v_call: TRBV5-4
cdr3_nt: TGTGCCAGCAGCTTGGGACTAGCACAAGAGACCCAGTACTTC
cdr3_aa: CASSLGLAQETQYF

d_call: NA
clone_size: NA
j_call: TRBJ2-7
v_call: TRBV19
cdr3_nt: TGTGCCAGTAGTTCCGGGGCGACCTACGAGCAGTACTTC
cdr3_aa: CASSSGATYEQYF

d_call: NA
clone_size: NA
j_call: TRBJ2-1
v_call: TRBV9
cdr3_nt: TGTGCCAGCAGCGTAGCGGATGAGCAGTTCTTC
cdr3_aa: CASSVADEQFF

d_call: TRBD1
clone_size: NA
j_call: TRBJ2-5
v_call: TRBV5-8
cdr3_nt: TGTGCCAGCAGCTTAGGACAGGATCATCAAGAGACCCAGTACTTC
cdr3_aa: CASSLGQDHQETQYF

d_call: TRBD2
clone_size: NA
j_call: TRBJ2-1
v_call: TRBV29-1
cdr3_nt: TGCAGCGTCCGAGCGGGACTACCCAATGAGCAGTTCTTC
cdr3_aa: CSVRAGLPNEQFF

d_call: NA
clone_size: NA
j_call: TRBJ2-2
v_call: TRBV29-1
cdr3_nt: TGCAGCGTTCTGGCAGATAACACCGGGGAGCTGTTTTTT
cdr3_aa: CSVLADNTGELFF

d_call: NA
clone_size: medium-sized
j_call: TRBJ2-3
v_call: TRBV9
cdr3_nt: TGTGCCAGCAGCGTAGGCTGGCGCGACTGGACAGATACGCAGTATTTT
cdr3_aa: CASSVGWRDWTDTQYF

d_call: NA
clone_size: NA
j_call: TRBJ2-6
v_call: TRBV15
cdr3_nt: TGTGCCACCAGCAGATGGGTGGGTTCCGGGGCCAACGTCCTGACTTTC
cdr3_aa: CATSRWVGSGANVLTF

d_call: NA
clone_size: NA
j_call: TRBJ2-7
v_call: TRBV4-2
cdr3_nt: TGTGCCAGCAGCCAAGTGCGGGTTTCCGACGAGCAGTACTTC
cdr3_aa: CASSQVRVSDEQYF

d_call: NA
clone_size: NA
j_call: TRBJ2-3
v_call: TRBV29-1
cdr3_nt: TGCAGCGTTGTCCCCACCTCTAGCACAGATACGCAGTATTTT
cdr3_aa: CSVVPTSSTDTQYF

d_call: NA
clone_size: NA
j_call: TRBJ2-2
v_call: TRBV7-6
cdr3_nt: TGTGCCAGCAGTTACGACTTGGAGGAGTCGAACACCGGGGAGCTGTTTTTT
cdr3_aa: CASSYDLEESNTGELFF

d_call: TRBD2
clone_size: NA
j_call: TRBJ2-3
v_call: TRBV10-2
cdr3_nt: TGCGCCAGCAGTGAAAGCGGGAGGACGGATACGCAGTATTTT
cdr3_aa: CASSESGRTDTQYF

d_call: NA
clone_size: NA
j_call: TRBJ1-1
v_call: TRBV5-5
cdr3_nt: TGTGCCAGCAGCGCATCCAGTGCAGAAGCTTTCTTT
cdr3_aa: CASSASSAEAFF

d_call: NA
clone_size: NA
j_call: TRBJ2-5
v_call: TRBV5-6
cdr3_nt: TGTGCCAGCAGCTTGGGCCGGGGTTACGAGACCCAGTACTTC
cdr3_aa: CASSLGRGYETQYF

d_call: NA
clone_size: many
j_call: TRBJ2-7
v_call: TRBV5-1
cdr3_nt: TGCGCCAGCAGCTTGGGGGGAGGTTACGAGCAGTACTTC
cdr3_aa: CASSLGGGYEQYF

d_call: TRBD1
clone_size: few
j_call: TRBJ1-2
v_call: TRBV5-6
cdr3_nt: TGTGCCAGCAGCTTGTTGACAGGGAAGTCCTCTGGCTACACCTTC
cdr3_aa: CASSLLTGKSSGYTF